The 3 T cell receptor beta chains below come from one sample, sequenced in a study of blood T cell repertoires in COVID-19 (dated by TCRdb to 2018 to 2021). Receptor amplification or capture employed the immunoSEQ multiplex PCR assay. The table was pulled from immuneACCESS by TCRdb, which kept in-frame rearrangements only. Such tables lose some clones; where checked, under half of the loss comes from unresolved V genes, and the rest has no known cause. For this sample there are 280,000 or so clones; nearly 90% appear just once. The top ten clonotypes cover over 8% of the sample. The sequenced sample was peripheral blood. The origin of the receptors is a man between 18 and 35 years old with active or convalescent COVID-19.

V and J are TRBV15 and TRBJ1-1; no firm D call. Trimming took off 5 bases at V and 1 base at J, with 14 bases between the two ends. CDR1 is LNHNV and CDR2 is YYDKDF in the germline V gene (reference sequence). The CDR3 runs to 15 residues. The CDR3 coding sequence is TGTGCCACCAGCCCGGGGTTCGGCGGGAACACTGAAGCTTTCTTT. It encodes CATSPGFGGNTEAFF.

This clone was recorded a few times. This CDR3 is CAWSVPQGGSYGYTF. Here the CDR3 DNA reads TGTGCCTGGAGTGTCCCACAGGGTGGGTCCTATGGCTACACCTTC. V is TRBV30 and J is TRBJ1-2; a weak D match, TRBD1 (6 bases). This CDR3 is 15 amino acids long. V was shortened by 0 bases and J by 4 bases, with 15 bases between the two germline ends. Germline V lookup: CDR1 GTSNPN, CDR2 SVGIG (reference sequence). Together with reference TRBV30 and TRBJ1-2, the CDR3 gives the full variable domain: SQTIHQWPATLVQPVGSPLSLECTVEGTSNPNLYWYRQAAGRGLQLLFYSVGIGQISSEVPQNLSASRPQDRQFILSSKKLLLSDSGFYLCAWSVPQGGSYGYTFGSGTRLTVV.

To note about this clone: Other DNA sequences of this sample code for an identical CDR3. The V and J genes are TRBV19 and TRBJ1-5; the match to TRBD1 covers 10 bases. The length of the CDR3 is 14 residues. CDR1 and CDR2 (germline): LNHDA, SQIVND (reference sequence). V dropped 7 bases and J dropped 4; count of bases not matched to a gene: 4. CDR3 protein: CASTWDRGNQPQHF. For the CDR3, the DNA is TGTGCCAGTACGTGGGACAGGGGAAATCAGCCCCAGCATTTT.